This T cell receptor beta chain was captured by sequencing in a study of Ad26.COV2.S vaccination and SARS-CoV-2 variants. Treatment meaning: some 19 received Ad26.COV2.S at low or high dose, single or two shots; about 5 received placebo; per-sample allocation not given. Samples came from day 63 after the first vaccine or placebo injection. The CDR3 has 14 residues. Germline V gives CDR1 LGHNA, CDR2 YSLEER. With 1 base removed from V and 2 bases from J, the gap between germline ends came to 8 bases. Notes on this clone: As yet, its antigen is unknown.

Data came from immunoSEQ multiplex PCR; TCRdb stores just in-frame clones and leaves some out. The table has 350,000 to 400,000 clones, approximately 86% seen once; the top ten hold more than 3%. Points from the study as a whole: Substantial response breadth was reportedly seen for spike-specific CD8+ and CD4+ T cells after vaccination.

The sample here was peripheral blood, taken in a trial of Ad26.COV2.S vaccine versus placebo. This TCR derives from a person between 18 and 59 years old who received the Ad26.COV2.S COVID-19 vaccine or a placebo. The rearrangement links TRBV4-3 to TRBJ2-5; D may correspond to TRBD1 or TRBD2 (5 bases each). CDR3 sequence (DNA): TGCGCCAGCAGCCAAGCGAGGGGTCAAGAGACCCAGTACTTC. It codes for CASSQARGQETQYF.